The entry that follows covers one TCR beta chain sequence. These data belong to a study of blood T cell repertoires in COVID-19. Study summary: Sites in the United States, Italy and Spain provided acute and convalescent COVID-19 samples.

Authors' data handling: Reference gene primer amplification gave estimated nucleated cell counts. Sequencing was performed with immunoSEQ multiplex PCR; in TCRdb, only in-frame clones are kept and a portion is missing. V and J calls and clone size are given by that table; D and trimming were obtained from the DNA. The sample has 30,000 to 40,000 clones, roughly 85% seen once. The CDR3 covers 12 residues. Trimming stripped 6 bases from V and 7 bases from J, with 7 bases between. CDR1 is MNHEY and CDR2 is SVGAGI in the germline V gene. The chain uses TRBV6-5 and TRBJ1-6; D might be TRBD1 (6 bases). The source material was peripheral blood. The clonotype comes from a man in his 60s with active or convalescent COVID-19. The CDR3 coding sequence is TGTGCCAGCAGGAGGGGGAATTCACCCCTCCACTTT. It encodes CASRRGNSPLHF.